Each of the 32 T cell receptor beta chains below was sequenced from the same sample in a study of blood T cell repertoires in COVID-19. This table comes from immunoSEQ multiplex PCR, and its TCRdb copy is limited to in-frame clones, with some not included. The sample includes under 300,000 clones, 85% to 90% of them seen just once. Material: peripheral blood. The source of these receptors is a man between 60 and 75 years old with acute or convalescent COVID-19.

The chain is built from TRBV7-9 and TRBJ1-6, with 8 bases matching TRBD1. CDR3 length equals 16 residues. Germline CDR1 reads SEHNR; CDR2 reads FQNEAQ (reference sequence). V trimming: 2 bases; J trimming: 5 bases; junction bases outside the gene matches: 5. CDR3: CASSLLVTGDNSPLHF. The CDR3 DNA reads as TGTGCCAGCAGCTTACTGGTGACAGGGGATAATTCACCCCTCCACTTT.

In DNA, the CDR3 is TGTGCCATCAGTGGGACAGGGATCACCTACGAGCAGTACTTC. Residues: CAISGTGITYEQYF. The chain links TRBV10-3 to TRBJ2-7, with 8 bases aligning to TRBD1. The V gene end was trimmed by 4 bases and the J gene end by 2 bases; junction bases not matched to a gene: 4. The CDR3 consists of 14 residues. CDR1 is ENHRY and CDR2 is SYGVKD in the germline V gene.

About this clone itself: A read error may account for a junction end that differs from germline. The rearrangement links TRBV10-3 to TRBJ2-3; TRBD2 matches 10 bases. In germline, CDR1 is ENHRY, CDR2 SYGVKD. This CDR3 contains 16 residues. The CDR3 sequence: CAISESASGGKDTQYF. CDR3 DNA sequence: TGTGCCATCAGTGAGTCGGCTAGCGGGGGAAAAGATACACAGTATTTT.

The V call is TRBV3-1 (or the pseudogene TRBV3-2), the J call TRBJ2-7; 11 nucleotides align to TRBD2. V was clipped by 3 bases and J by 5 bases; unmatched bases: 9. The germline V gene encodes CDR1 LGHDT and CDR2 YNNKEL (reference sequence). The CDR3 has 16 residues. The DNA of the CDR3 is TGTGCCAGCAGCCATTTTAGCGGGAGGGCCTTCCACGAGCAGTACTTC. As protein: CASSHFSGRAFHEQYF.

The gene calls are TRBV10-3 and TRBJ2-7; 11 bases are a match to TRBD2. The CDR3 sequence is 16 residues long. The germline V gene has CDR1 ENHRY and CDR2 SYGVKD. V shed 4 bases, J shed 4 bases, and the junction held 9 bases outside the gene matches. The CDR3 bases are TGTGCCATCAGTGTGGCCCGACTAGCGGGAAGGTACGAGCAGTACTTC. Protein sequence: CAISVARLAGRYEQYF.

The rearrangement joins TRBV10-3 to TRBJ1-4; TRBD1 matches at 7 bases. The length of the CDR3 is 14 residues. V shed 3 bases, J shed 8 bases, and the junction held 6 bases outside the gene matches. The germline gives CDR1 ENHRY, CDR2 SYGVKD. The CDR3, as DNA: TGTGCCATCAGTGAACGCGGGACAGCGGAAAAACTGTTTTTT. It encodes CAISERGTAEKLFF.

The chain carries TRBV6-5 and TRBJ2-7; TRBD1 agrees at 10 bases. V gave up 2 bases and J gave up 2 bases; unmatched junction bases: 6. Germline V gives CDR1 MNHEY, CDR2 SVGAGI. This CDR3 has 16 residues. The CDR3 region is CASSYPLGQGTYEQYF. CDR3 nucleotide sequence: TGTGCCAGCAGTTACCCCTTGGGACAGGGGACCTACGAGCAGTACTTC.

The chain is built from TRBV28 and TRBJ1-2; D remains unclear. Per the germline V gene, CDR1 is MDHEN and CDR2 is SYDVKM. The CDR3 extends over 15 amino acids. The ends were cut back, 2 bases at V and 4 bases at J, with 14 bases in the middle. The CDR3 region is CASSLMGRIGYGYTF. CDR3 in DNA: TGTGCCAGCAGTTTAATGGGCAGGATAGGCTATGGCTACACCTTC.

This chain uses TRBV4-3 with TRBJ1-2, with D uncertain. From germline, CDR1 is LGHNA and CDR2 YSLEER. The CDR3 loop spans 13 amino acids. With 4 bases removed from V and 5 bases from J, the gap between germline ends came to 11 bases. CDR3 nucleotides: TGCGCCAGCAGCCCGGGAGAGTCTTATGGCTACACCTTC. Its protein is CASSPGESYGYTF.

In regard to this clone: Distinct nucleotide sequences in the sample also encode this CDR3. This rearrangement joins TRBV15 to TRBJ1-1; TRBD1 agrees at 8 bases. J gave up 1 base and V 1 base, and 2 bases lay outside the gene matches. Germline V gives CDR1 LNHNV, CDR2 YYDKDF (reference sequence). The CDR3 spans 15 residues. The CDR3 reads CATSRAGTGNTEAFF. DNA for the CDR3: TGTGCCACCAGCAGAGCCGGGACAGGGAACACTGAAGCTTTCTTT.

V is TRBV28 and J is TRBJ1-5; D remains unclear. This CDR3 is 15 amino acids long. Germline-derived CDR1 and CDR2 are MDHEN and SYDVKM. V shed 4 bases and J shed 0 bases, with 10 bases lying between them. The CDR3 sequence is CASSSIGPSNQPQHF. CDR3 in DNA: TGTGCCAGCAGTTCCATTGGGCCTAGCAATCAGCCCCAGCATTTT.

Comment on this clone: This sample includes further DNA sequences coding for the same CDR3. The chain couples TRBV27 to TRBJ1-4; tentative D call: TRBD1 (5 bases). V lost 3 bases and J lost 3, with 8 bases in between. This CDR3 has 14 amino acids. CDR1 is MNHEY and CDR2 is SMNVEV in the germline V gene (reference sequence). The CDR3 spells CASSFQGPNEKLFF. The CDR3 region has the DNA TGTGCCAGCAGTTTTCAGGGCCCTAATGAAAAACTGTTTTTT. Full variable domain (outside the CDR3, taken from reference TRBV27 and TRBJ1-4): EAQVTQNPRYLITVTGKKLTVTCSQNMNHEYMSWYRQDPGLGLRQIYYSMNVEVTDKGDVPEGYKVSRKEKRNFPLILESPSPNQTSLYFCASSFQGPNEKLFFGSGTQLSVL.

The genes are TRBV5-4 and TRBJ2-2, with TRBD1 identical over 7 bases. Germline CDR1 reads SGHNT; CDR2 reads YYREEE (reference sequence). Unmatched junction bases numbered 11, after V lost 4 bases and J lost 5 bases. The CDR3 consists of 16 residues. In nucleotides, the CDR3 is TGTGCCAGCAGCCAGATGATGACAGGGCAGACCGGGGAGCTGTTTTTT. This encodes CASSQMMTGQTGELFF.

CDR3 region: CASSYQGLAGPDTQYF. As DNA, the CDR3 is TGTGCCAGCAGTTACCAGGGTCTAGCGGGCCCAGATACGCAGTATTTT. This rearrangement joins TRBV6-2 or TRBV6-3 to TRBJ2-3; TRBD2 matches 8 bases. The CDR3 covers 16 residues. The V gene end was trimmed by 2 bases and the J gene end by 4 bases; junction bases not matched to a gene: 8. The germline CDR1 and CDR2 sequences are MNHEY and SVGEGT.

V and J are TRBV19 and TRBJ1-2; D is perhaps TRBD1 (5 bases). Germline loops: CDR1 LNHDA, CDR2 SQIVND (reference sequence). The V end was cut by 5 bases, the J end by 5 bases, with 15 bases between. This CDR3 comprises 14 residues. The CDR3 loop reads CASSSRDNIYGYTF. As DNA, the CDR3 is TGTGCCAGTAGTTCCAGGGATAACATTTATGGCTACACCTTC.

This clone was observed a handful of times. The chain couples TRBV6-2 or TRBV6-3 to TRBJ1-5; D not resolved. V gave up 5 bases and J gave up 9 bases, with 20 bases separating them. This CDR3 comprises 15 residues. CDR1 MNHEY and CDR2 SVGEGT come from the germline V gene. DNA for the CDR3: TGTGCCAGCAGTCCGATAAGGCCGGGGAATGGGCCCCAGCATTTT. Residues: CASSPIRPGNGPQHF.

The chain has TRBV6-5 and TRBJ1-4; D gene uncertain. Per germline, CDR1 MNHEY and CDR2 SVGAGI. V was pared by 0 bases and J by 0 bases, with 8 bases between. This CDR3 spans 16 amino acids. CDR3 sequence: CASSYSRGSTNEKLFF. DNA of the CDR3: TGTGCCAGCAGTTACTCGCGAGGGTCAACTAATGAAAAACTGTTTTTT.

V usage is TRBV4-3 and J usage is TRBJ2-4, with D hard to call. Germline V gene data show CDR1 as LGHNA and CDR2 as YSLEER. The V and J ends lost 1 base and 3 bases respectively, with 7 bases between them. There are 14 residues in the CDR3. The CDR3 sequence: CASSQVQFKNIQYF. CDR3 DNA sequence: TGCGCCAGCAGCCAAGTCCAATTCAAAAACATTCAGTACTTC.

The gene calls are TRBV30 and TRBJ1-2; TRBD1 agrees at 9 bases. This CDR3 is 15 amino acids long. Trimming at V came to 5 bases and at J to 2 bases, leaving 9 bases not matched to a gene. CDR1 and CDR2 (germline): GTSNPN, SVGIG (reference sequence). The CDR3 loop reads CAWGTGGYPNYGYTF. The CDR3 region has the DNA TGTGCCTGGGGAACAGGGGGCTATCCGAACTATGGCTACACCTTC.

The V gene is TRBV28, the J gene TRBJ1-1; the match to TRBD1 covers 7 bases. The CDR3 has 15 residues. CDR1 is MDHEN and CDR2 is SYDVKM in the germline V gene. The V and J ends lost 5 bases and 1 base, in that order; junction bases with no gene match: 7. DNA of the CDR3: TGTGCCAGCAGTCCCCCGGACAGGACGAACACTGAAGCTTTCTTT. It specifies CASSPPDRTNTEAFF. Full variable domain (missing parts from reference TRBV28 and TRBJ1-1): DVKVTQSSRYLVKRTGEKVFLECVQDMDHENMFWYRQDPGLGLRLIYFSYDVKMKEKGDIPEGYSVSREKKERFSLILESASTNQTSMYLCASSPPDRTNTEAFFGQGTRLTVV.

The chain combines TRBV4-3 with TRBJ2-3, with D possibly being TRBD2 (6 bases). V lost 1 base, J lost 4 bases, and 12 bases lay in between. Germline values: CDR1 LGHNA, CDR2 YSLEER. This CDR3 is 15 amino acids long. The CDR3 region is CASSQGLWGADTQYF. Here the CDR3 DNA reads TGCGCCAGCAGCCAAGGGCTTTGGGGGGCAGATACGCAGTATTTT.

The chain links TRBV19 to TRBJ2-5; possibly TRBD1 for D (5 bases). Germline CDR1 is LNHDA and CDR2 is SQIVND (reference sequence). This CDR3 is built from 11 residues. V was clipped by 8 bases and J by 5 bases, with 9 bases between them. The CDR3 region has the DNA TGTGCCAGTGGAAACAGGGAGACCCAGTACTTC. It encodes CASGNRETQYF.

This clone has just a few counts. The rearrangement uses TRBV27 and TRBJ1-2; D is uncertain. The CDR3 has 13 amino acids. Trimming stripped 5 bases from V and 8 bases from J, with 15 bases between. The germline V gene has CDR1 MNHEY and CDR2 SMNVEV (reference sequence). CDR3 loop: CASSPSEPMGYTF. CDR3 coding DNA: TGTGCCAGCAGTCCCAGCGAACCTATGGGCTACACCTTC.

CDR3 in DNA: TGTGCCAGCAGTTACTATAGAGGGACAGGGACCACTGAAGCTTTCTTT. Its protein is CASSYYRGTGTTEAFF. The chain uses TRBV6-5 and TRBJ1-1, with TRBD1 matching over 9 bases. Germline loops: CDR1 MNHEY, CDR2 SVGAGI. This CDR3 comprises 16 residues. Trimming cost V 1 base and J 4 bases; bases outside gene matches: 7.

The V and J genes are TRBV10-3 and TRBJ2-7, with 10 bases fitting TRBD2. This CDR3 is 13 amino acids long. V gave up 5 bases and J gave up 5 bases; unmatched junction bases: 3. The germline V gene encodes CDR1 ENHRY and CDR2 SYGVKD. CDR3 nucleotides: TGTGCCATCAGTCCGGGACTAGCGAACGAGCAGTACTTC. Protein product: CAISPGLANEQYF.

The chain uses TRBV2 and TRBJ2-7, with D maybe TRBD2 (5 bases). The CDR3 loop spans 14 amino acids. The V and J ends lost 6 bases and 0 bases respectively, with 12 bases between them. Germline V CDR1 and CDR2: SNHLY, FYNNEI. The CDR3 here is CASRATGSSYEQYF. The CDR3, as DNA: TGTGCCAGCAGAGCGACTGGGAGCTCCTACGAGCAGTACTTC.

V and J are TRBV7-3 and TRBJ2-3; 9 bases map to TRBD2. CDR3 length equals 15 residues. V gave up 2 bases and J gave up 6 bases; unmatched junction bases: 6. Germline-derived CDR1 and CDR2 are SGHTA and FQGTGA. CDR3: CASSLRGLAIDTQYF. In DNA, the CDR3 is TGTGCCAGCAGCTTACGTGGACTAGCGATCGATACGCAGTATTTT.

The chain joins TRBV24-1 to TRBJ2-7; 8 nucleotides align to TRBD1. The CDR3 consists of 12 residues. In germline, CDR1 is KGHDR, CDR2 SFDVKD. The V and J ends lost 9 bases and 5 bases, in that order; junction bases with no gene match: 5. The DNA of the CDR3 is TGTGCCACCGGGACAGGAGGCCACGAGCAGTACTTC. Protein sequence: CATGTGGHEQYF.

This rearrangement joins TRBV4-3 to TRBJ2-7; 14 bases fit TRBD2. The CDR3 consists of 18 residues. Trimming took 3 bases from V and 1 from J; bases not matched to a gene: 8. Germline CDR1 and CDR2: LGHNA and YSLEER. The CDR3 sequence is CASSQYTGTSGSSYEQYF. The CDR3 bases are TGCGCCAGCAGCCAGTATACCGGGACTAGCGGGAGTTCCTACGAGCAGTACTTC.

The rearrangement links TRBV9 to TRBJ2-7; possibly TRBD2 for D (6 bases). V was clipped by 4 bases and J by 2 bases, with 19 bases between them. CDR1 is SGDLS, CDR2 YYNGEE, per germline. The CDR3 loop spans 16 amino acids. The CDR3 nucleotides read TGTGCCAGCAGCCTAAGGCCCTTAGCGGAGACCTACGAGCAGTACTTC. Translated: CASSLRPLAETYEQYF.

CDR3 sequence: CASSQGSSGNTIYF. CDR3 DNA sequence: TGTGCCAGCAGCCAGGGTAGCTCTGGAAACACCATATATTTT. V is TRBV7-2 and J is TRBJ1-3, with TRBD1 as a possible D gene (5 bases). V was shortened by 5 bases and J by 0 bases, with 8 bases between the two germline ends. The CDR3 totals 14 residues. CDR1 is SGHTA, CDR2 FQGNSA, per germline.

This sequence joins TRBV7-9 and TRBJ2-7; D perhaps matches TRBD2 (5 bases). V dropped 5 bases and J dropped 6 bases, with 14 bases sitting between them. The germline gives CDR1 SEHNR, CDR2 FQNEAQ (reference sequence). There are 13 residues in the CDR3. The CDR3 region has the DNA TGTGCCAGCAGCACCTCCTTGGCGGGCGAGCAGTACTTC. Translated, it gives CASSTSLAGEQYF. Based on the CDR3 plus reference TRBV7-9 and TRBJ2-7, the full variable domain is DTGVSQNPRHKITKRGQNVTFRCDPISEHNRLYWYRQTLGQGPEFLTYFQNEAQLEKSRLLSDRFSAERPKGSFSTLEIQRTEQGDSAMYLCASSTSLAGEQYFGPGTRLTVT.